This T cell receptor beta chain was captured by sequencing in a study of response to subunit inactivated influenza vaccine. Findings and limits, study-wide: The authors proposed limited new T cell recruitment per seasonal influenza vaccination.

From the RT-PCR reads, TCRdb called clonotypes with MiXCR, one entry per CDR3 protein. The table has some 500,000 distinct CDR3 sequences, approximately 15% seen once. This clonotype was seen repeatedly, ten times or more. The antigen is undetermined. The sequences come from CD4+ T cells sorted from PBMCs, collected 23 months after vaccination. The clonotype originates from a man aged 45 to 70 who received an inactivated influenza vaccine.

Written as DNA, the CDR3 is TGTGCCAGCAGTTACGTAGCCTCCGGGGACAGTTTCCCCTACGAGCAGTACTTC. This encodes CASSYVASGDSFPYEQYF. The rearrangement uses TRBV6-5 and TRBJ2-7, with TRBD1 matching over 7 bases. The CDR3 is made up of 18 amino acids. Trimming took 2 bases from V and 2 from J; bases not matched to a gene: 15. Germline V gene sequence: CDR1 MNHEY, CDR2 SVGAGI.